What follows is one T cell receptor (beta chain) and its context. The sample is drawn from a study of CD8 T cells in Susac syndrome. TCR beta was sequenced from blood CD8+ and CD4+ T cells. The multiple sclerosis controls, all treatment-naive patients, had relapsing-remitting disease that was stable or active. TEMRA cells were enriched by FACS, and CD4+ and CD8+ T cells were negatively isolated. Looked up from germline, CDR1 is SEHNR and CDR2 is FQNEAQ (reference sequence). This CDR3 spans 16 amino acids. The V gene end was trimmed by 5 bases and the J gene end by 2 bases; junction bases not matched to a gene: 8. RNA was extracted with the RNeasy kit, and a quantity of roughly 0.5 to 1 ug was reverse transcribed using random hexamers. TCRdb reanalysed the immunoSEQ multiplex PCR reads using MiXCR and keeps one entry per CDR3 protein. The sample has about 130,000 distinct CDR3 sequences; 93% are singletons.

The chain couples TRBV7-9 to TRBJ2-7; 11 bases match TRBD2. The specimen sequenced was CD8+ T cells from PBMCs. The TCR was taken from a human donor with multiple sclerosis. The CDR3 loop is CASSPPTSGGPYEQYF. The DNA for the CDR3 is TGTGCCAGCAGCCCCCCAACTAGCGGGGGTCCCTACGAGCAGTACTTC.